This T cell receptor beta chain was documented in a study of blood T cell repertoires in COVID-19. Across the whole study: Italy, Spain and the United States were the sources of the convalescent and acute COVID-19 samples.

V was shortened by 2 bases and J by 8 bases, with 13 bases between the two germline ends. Germline V gives CDR1 LGHDT, CDR2 YNNKEL (reference sequence). This CDR3 spans 14 amino acids. The repertoire was sequenced with immunoSEQ multiplex PCR; TCRdb's copy has only in-frame clones and lacks some. Of 290,000 or so clones listed, about four fifths are singletons. Living in 24 US areas, the participants were between about 18 and 100 years of age. A COVID-19 case had been met by exposed participants during the 2 weeks before study entry. The chain employs TRBV3-1 (or the pseudogene TRBV3-2) and TRBJ2-4; TRBD1 is a possible D gene (6 bases). The sequence derives from a man aged 35 to 55 who had been exposed to COVID-19. Sequenced: PBMCs or T cells enriched from blood (not recorded which). CDR3: CASSQSQGRDIQYF. In DNA, the CDR3 is TGTGCCAGCAGCCAAAGTCAGGGGCGGGACATTCAGTACTTC.